This entry lists 11 T cell receptor beta chains sequenced from one sample in a study of response to subunit inactivated influenza vaccine (dated by TCRdb to 2016 to 2019). The library relied on RT-PCR. Instrument used: Illumina HiSeq 2500. The public reads were run again by TCRdb, first through fastp at Q25 and then through MiXCR, and only productive beta chains were kept. Identical CDR3 proteins give one entry, which carries the most common genes and DNA. The sample table records approximately 230,000 distinct CDR3 sequences; more than 10% of these occur just once. About 7.8% of the sample belongs to the ten largest clones. The sample in question was non-naive T cells sorted from PBMCs, obtained around 14 days before vaccination. This sample's cell subset or site label indicates: memory T cell fraction. Source of these receptors: a man in his fifties or sixties who received an inactivated influenza vaccine. Donor details come from another sample of the same person, matched by shared clones.

This clonotype showed up many times. This chain connects TRBV28 to TRBJ1-5, with a weak D call TRBD1 (5 bases). Looked up from germline, CDR1 is MDHEN and CDR2 is SYDVKM. This CDR3 is 14 amino acids long. The V and J ends lost 5 bases and 8 bases respectively, with 16 bases between them. CDR3 nucleotide sequence: TGTGCCAGCAGTCTCCCCGGGGGGGTAAAGCCCCAGCATTTT. As protein: CASSLPGGVKPQHF.

V gene TRBV7-2 combines with J gene TRBJ2-7; no firm D call. The germline V and J ends were trimmed by 5 bases and 0 bases, with 5 bases remaining between them. CDR1 and CDR2 from the germline V gene are SGHTA and FQGNSA. There are 12 residues in the CDR3. The CDR3 here is CASSVYSYEQYF. The CDR3 DNA reads as TGTGCCAGCAGCGTTTACTCCTACGAGCAGTACTTC.

The genes are TRBV11-3 and TRBJ2-1; a weak D match, TRBD2 (6 bases). The length of the CDR3 is 15 residues. Germline values: CDR1 SGHNT, CDR2 YENEEA. Between the trimmed V and J ends, which lost 5 bases and 6 bases, there was a span of 17 bases. The CDR3 nucleotides are TGTGCCAGCAGCCAGCCGGGGGAGTATGGCAATGAGCAGTTCTTC. The encoded protein is CASSQPGEYGNEQFF.

V gene TRBV21-1 combines with J gene TRBJ2-7; whether TRBD1, the table's D call, matches the DNA was not checked. TRBV21-1 is described as a pseudogene. The CDR3 is made up of 15 amino acids. In DNA, the CDR3 is TGTGCCAGCAGCAAATCGGGGGATAGGGCTGACGAGCAGTACTTC. It translates to CASSKSGDRADEQYF.

This clonotype was seen a handful of times. This chain uses TRBV29-1 with TRBJ2-1, with D uncertain. The germline V gene encodes CDR1 SQVTM and CDR2 ANQGSEA. Trimming left V 4 bases short and J 6 bases short, with 13 bases between. The CDR3 spans 13 residues. DNA of the CDR3: TGCAGCGTTGTGGGCCCTCCGGGCAATGAGCAGTTCTTC. This translates into CSVVGPPGNEQFF.

The V and J genes are TRBV5-1 and TRBJ2-7; tentative D call: TRBD1 (6 bases). Deletions cut 0 bases from V and 5 bases from J, with 18 bases between. The CDR3 contains 16 residues. Germline V CDR1 and CDR2: SGHRS, YFSETQ. CDR3 protein: CASSLVFGGAPNEQYF. CDR3 sequence (DNA): TGCGCCAGCAGCTTGGTTTTTGGGGGCGCCCCCAACGAGCAGTACTTC.

The chain employs TRBV24-1 and TRBJ2-1, with D hard to call. The V gene's germline CDR1 is KGHDR and CDR2 SFDVKD. Trimming pared 3 bases from V and 2 bases from J, leaving 13 bases between. CDR3 length equals 16 residues. CDR3 residues: CATSDAAAITYNEQFF. DNA of the CDR3: TGTGCCACCAGTGATGCAGCAGCAATCACCTACAATGAGCAGTTCTTC.

The chain has TRBV29-1 and TRBJ2-3; possible D gene TRBD2, 5 bases. Germline-derived CDR1 and CDR2 are SQVTM and ANQGSEA. The CDR3 is made up of 13 amino acids. The V and J ends lost 3 bases and 3 bases respectively, with 10 bases between them. CDR3 region: CSVDEGLTDTQYF. CDR3 nucleotide sequence: TGCAGCGTTGACGAGGGTTTGACAGATACGCAGTATTTT.

This clonotype was observed many times. The V and J genes are TRBV6-1 and TRBJ2-3; 7 bases are shared with TRBD2. Germline CDR1 MNHNS, CDR2 SASEGT. With V trimmed by 3 bases and J by 7 bases, 13 bases remained unmatched. The CDR3 spans 16 residues. The chain's CDR3 is CASSDAGMGGRNTQYF. CDR3 coding DNA: TGTGCCAGCAGTGACGCAGGGATGGGCGGGAGAAATACGCAGTATTTT.

This clonotype was observed a single time. The chain joins TRBV9 to TRBJ2-7; 7 bases fit TRBD1. Per germline, CDR1 SGDLS and CDR2 YYNGEE. This CDR3 is built from 14 residues. The J segment lost 2 bases and the V segment lost 4 bases, leaving 6 bases of the junction unmatched. Written as DNA, the CDR3 is TGTGCCAGCAGCCCCGGGACAGCACCCTACGAGCAGTACTTC. It encodes CASSPGTAPYEQYF.

The sample holds a few counts of this clonotype. V is TRBV7-9 and J is TRBJ1-6; D is unresolved. CDR3 length: 13 amino acids. The germline V gene has CDR1 SEHNR and CDR2 FQNEAQ (reference sequence). Trimming took off 2 bases at V and 7 bases at J, with 6 bases between the two ends. The CDR3: CASSLTVNSPLHF. CDR3 DNA sequence: TGTGCCAGCAGCTTAACTGTCAATTCACCCCTCCACTTT.